This T cell receptor beta chain was recovered during a study of shared clonotypes between healthy human individuals. Positively selected for CCR7, the CD45RO-negative cells used as naive CD8 cells excluded terminally differentiated effector memory CD45RA+ cells. The study drew its donors from healthy HIV-negative adults without recent acute infections or vaccinations. This CDR3 is 14 amino acids long. Between the trimmed V and J ends, which lost 5 bases and 6 bases, there was a span of 17 bases. Germline V gene lookup returns CDR1 MNHEY and CDR2 SVGAGI. Genomic DNA of each subset was evenly split across several immunoSEQ plates. In replicate PCRs of sorted subsets, roughly 190 ng DNA, roughly 27,000 T cell genomes, was used. The assay was immunoSEQ multiplex PCR, and TCRdb's table has in-frame clones only and misses some. The sample includes over 2 million clones, around 96% seen only once; the top ten take about 1.1%.

The source of this sequence is a man aged 18 to 29 in good health. Sequences were obtained from naive CD8+ T cells sorted from blood. The chain recombines TRBV6-5 with TRBJ2-7, with TRBD2 as a possible D gene (5 bases). CDR3 DNA sequence: TGTGCCAGCAGTCCCTTAGGACGGGGTTCCGAGCAGTACTTC. This translates into CASSPLGRGSEQYF.